The rows below give T cell receptor beta chains drawn from one sample of a study of cytomegalovirus exposure and HLA in healthy donors. Using immunoSEQ multiplex PCR, the repertoire was profiled, and TCRdb retains in-frame clones only, with some absent. The sample consists of 200,000 to 250,000 clones, around 76% of them appearing once. Sequenced: PBMCs. These TCRs come from a woman in her thirties or forties in good health and CMV-seropositive. Both conserved end residues are part of each CDR3. The D gene is left open where the match is weak. Some rows mark clone size as missing; the rest say once, few, many or name a class of expanded clone.

j_gene,abundance,d_gene,v_gene,CDR3aa,CDR3nt
TRBJ1-4,.,TRBD1,TRBV27,CASRLTGGNEKLFF,TGTGCCAGCAGACTGACAGGGGGCAATGAAAAACTGTTTTTT
TRBJ2-7,.,TRBD2,TRBV7-8,CASSLSPSGTSREQYF,TGTGCCAGCAGCTTATCTCCTAGCGGGACGAGTAGAGAGCAGTACTTC
TRBJ1-6,.,.,TRBV15,CATRGGYNSPLHF,TGTGCCACCAGGGGGGGGTATAATTCACCCCTCCACTTT
TRBJ2-5,.,TRBD1,TRBV15,CATSRGRGQAEVAQYF,TGTGCCACCAGCAGGGGAAGAGGACAGGCGGAGGTGGCCCAGTACTTC
TRBJ2-7,.,TRBD2,TRBV7-2,CASSLGLAALYEQYF,TGTGCCAGCAGCCTGGGACTAGCGGCACTCTACGAGCAGTACTTC
TRBJ2-7,.,TRBD2,TRBV7-2,CASSGAAGGTYEQYF,TGTGCCAGCAGCGGGGCGGCGGGAGGTACCTACGAGCAGTACTTC
TRBJ1-2,.,.,TRBV27,CASSRDRGDYGYTF,TGTGCCAGCAGTCGTGACAGAGGCGACTATGGCTACACCTTC
TRBJ2-7,.,TRBD2,TRBV10-3,CATWTSGGKSEQYF,TGTGCCACATGGACTAGCGGGGGAAAATCCGAGCAGTACTTC
TRBJ2-4,.,.,TRBV4-3,CASSQDSYRLNIQYF,TGCGCCAGCAGCCAAGATAGTTACAGGCTAAACATTCAGTACTTC
TRBJ2-7,.,TRBD1,TRBV30,CAWSVQGASYEQYF,TGTGCCTGGAGTGTACAGGGGGCTTCCTACGAGCAGTACTTC
TRBJ1-3,.,TRBD1,TRBV12-5,CASGSRDRGNSANTIYF,TGTGCTAGTGGTTCGCGGGACAGGGGGAACTCCGCAAACACCATATATTTT
TRBJ1-4,once,TRBD1,TRBV7-9,CASSSFRQGNTNEKLFF,TGTGCCAGCAGCTCATTCAGACAGGGGAACACTAATGAAAAACTGTTTTTT
TRBJ2-3,.,TRBD2,TRBV11-2,CASSFRGTSGLRQYF,TGTGCCAGCAGCTTCAGGGGGACTAGCGGTCTACGGCAGTATTTT
TRBJ2-1,.,TRBD2,TRBV29-1,CSVASGRYNEQFF,TGCAGCGTTGCTAGCGGGAGATACAATGAGCAGTTCTTC
TRBJ2-3,once,.,TRBV27,CASSLSMTLLTAHPKTDTQYF,TGTGCCAGCAGTTTATCGATGACCCTCCTGACAGCTCATCCTAAGACAGATACGCAGTATTTT
TRBJ1-2,.,TRBD1,TRBV5-1,CASSLVAGGNYGYTF,TGCGCCAGCAGCTTGGTCGCAGGGGGCAACTATGGCTACACCTTC
TRBJ2-5,.,TRBD2,TRBV29-1,CSVGGHDQETQYF,TGCAGCGTGGGAGGGCATGACCAAGAGACCCAGTACTTC
TRBJ1-4,.,TRBD1,TRBV28,CASSSAPGTGNEKLFF,TGTGCCAGCAGCTCGGCCCCCGGGACAGGGAATGAAAAACTGTTTTTT
TRBJ2-1,.,TRBD2,TRBV11-1,CASSTGLAGGHEQFF,TGTGCCAGCAGCACAGGACTAGCGGGAGGCCATGAGCAGTTCTTC
TRBJ1-3,.,TRBD1,TRBV18,CASSTGQSSGNTIYF,TGTGCCAGCTCAACGGGACAGAGCTCTGGAAACACCATATATTTT
TRBJ1-5,.,.,TRBV21-1,CASSKGRVRDQPQHF,TGTGCCAGCAGCAAAGGCAGGGTAAGGGATCAGCCCCAGCATTTT
TRBJ2-7,.,.,TRBV10-3,CAISESSSEQYF,TGTGCCATCAGTGAGTCCTCGAGCGAGCAGTACTTC
TRBJ2-1,once,.,TRBV5-6,CASNPYEDEQFF,TGTGCCAGCAACCCCTATGAGGATGAGCAGTTCTTC
TRBJ1-4,.,.,TRBV29-1,CSVEGQGSEKLFF,TGCAGCGTTGAAGGGCAGGGGAGTGAAAAACTGTTTTTT
TRBJ2-5,.,.,TRBV5-5,CASAPGGEETQYF,TGTGCCAGCGCGCCGGGGGGCGAGGAGACCCAGTACTTC
TRBJ2-7,once,.,TRBV27,CASTLTGLGSYEQYF,TGTGCCAGCACCTTAACAGGGCTTGGGTCCTACGAGCAGTACTTC
TRBJ2-1,.,TRBD1,TRBV6-5,CASSTTGTGNEQFF,TGTGCCAGCAGTACAACCGGGACAGGGAATGAGCAGTTCTTC
TRBJ2-7,.,.,TRBV7-6,CASSLGLQYEQYF,TGTGCCAGCAGCCTGGGACTGCAGTACGAGCAGTACTTC
TRBJ1-4,.,TRBD1,TRBV10-3,CAASGTESKKLFF,TGTGCCGCTTCCGGGACAGAGTCAAAAAAACTGTTTTTT
TRBJ2-1,.,.,TRBV10-1,CASRLDSYNEQFF,TGCGCCAGCAGACTCGACAGTTACAATGAGCAGTTCTTC